This TCR beta chain was sequenced during a study of blood T cell repertoires in COVID-19. The overall study: The study drew acute and convalescent COVID-19 samples from the United States, Italy and Spain. PBMCs, B-cell-depleted T cells, or T cells were the source of the cDNA or gDNA that made up the material.

As originally analysed: Estimates of nucleated cell counts were drawn from the amplification of reference gene primers. Libraries were prepared by immunoSEQ multiplex PCR; TCRdb keeps only in-frame clonotypes and omits some of them. Clone size and V and J calls were adopted from that table, with D and trimming inferred from the DNA. The table has about 150,000 clones, 83% seen once. A Seattle source enrolled patients during active infection and followed them longitudinally. The V segment lost 4 bases and the J segment 4 bases; nucleotides outside the gene matches: 7. The CDR3 extends over 15 amino acids. CDR1 KGHDR and CDR2 SFDVKD come from the germline V gene.

The chain uses TRBV24-1 and TRBJ2-5; 8 positions match TRBD2. This clonotype was obtained from a woman in her sixties or seventies with COVID-19, enrolled during active disease. The sample consisted of peripheral blood. The CDR3 spells CATSEIAGPGETQYF. The CDR3 DNA reads TGTGCCACCAGTGAAATAGCGGGGCCAGGAGAGACCCAGTACTTC.